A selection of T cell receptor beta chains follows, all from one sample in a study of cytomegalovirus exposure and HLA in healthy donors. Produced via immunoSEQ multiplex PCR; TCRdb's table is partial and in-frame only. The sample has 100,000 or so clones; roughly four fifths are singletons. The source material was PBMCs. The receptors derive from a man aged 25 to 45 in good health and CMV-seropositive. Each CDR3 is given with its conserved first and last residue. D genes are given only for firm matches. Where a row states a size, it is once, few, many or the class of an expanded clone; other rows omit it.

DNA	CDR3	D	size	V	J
TGTGCCAGCACCACCCCACCGGGTTCCGGGGCCAACGTCCTGACTTTC	CASTTPPGSGANVLTF	.	.	TRBV28	TRBJ2-6
TGCGCCAGCAGTGACAACGACAGGGCCACGAGCACAGATACGCAGTATTTT	CASSDNDRATSTDTQYF	TRBD1	.	TRBV10-1	TRBJ2-3
TGCGCCAGCAGTGGGGGACAGGGTGGTCTCGAGCAGTACTTC	CASSGGQGGLEQYF	TRBD1	few	TRBV10-1	TRBJ2-7
TGTGCCAGCAGACCGGGAGGACCGCACATGAACACTGAAGCTTTCTTT	CASRPGGPHMNTEAFF	.	.	TRBV27	TRBJ1-1
TGTGCCAGCAGCCCTGGACAGCTCTACGAGCAGTACTTC	CASSPGQLYEQYF	.	.	TRBV11-3	TRBJ2-7
TGTGCCAGTAGTAAGACAAAACAGGGGGCGTTGAACACTGAAGCTTTCTTT	CASSKTKQGALNTEAFF	TRBD1	.	TRBV19	TRBJ1-1
TGTGCCTCCCCAGGGGAGCGTACGCAGTATTTT	CASPGERTQYF	.	.	TRBV30	TRBJ2-3
TGTGCCAGCAGCTCGACCGGCTGGGGGACTAGCTCCTACAATGAGCAGTTCTTC	CASSSTGWGTSSYNEQFF	TRBD2	.	TRBV7-9	TRBJ2-1
TGTGCCAGCAGCTTCCAAGTTGCGGGGACTGAAGCTTTCTTT	CASSFQVAGTEAFF	.	.	TRBV7-8	TRBJ1-1
TGTGCCAGCAGTTACATTGTAGGGGGCCGCTACGAGCAGTACTTC	CASSYIVGGRYEQYF	TRBD1	.	TRBV6-6	TRBJ2-7
TGCGCCAGCAGCCAAGAAACGGGAGGGCTGGGGACCCAGTACTTC	CASSQETGGLGTQYF	TRBD2	once	TRBV4-3	TRBJ2-5
TGCGCCAGCAGCTACACGACATTGGACAGTTTGAACACTGAAGCTTTCTTT	CASSYTTLDSLNTEAFF	.	.	TRBV5-1	TRBJ1-1
TGTGCCAGCATGGGACAGGGTGGTCAGCCCCAGCATTTT	CASMGQGGQPQHF	TRBD1	.	TRBV25-1	TRBJ1-5
TGCAGCGTTGAATTACAAGTACGAACCGGGGAGCTGTTTTTT	CSVELQVRTGELFF	.	few	TRBV29-1	TRBJ2-2